This T cell receptor (beta chain) was profiled in a study of blood T cell repertoires in COVID-19. Turning to the study itself: Sites in the United States, Italy and Spain provided acute and convalescent COVID-19 samples. T cells, B-cell-depleted T cells, or PBMCs provided the cDNA or gDNA that served as material.

In the authors' methods: Reference gene primer amplification gave nucleated cell count estimates. Produced via immunoSEQ multiplex PCR; TCRdb's table is partial and in-frame only. V, J and clone size were drawn from that table, and D and trimming were deduced from the DNA. Seen here are under 15,000 clones, around nine tenths observed once, and the top ten hold 28%. The V gene's germline CDR1 is SGDLS and CDR2 YYNGEE. The CDR3 sequence is 17 residues long. Trimming cost V 0 bases and J 1 base, with 11 bases left between them. The source is a woman in her 70s with active COVID-19. The sample comprised peripheral blood. The V call is TRBV9, the J call TRBJ2-6; a weak D match, TRBD2 (6 bases). Here the CDR3 reads CASSVGGAVSGANVLTF. The CDR3 DNA reads as TGTGCCAGCAGCGTAGGCGGGGCAGTATCTGGGGCCAACGTCCTGACTTTC.